One sample yielded the 13 T cell receptor beta chains listed below, sequenced in a study of blood T cell repertoires in COVID-19. Clones were read by immunoSEQ multiplex PCR, and TCRdb kept only the in-frame ones, dropping some. The sample yields some 140,000 clones, 70% to 80% seen once. The sequencing sample was made of peripheral blood. The receptor set was obtained from a man in his sixties with acute or convalescent COVID-19.

This clone has at least ten counts. The rearrangement uses TRBV5-1 and TRBJ2-2; weak D call: TRBD2 (6 bases). CDR3 length: 14 residues. V gave up 0 bases and J gave up 5 bases, with 8 bases separating them. Germline-derived CDR1 and CDR2 are SGHRS and YFSETQ. As DNA, the CDR3 is TGCGCCAGCAGCTTGGCGGGAGCGACCGGGGAGCTGTTTTTT. Protein product: CASSLAGATGELFF.

J is TRBJ2-7 and V is TRBV13, with D tentatively TRBD2 (7 bases). Germline V lookup: CDR1 PRHDT, CDR2 FYEKMQ (reference sequence). Trimming pared 6 bases from V and 2 bases from J, leaving 14 bases between. The CDR3 runs to 14 residues. The CDR3 protein is CASSTRGAPYEQYF. The CDR3 nucleotides read TGTGCCAGCAGTACCCGGGGGGCCCCCTACGAGCAGTACTTC.

This rearrangement joins TRBV7-3 to TRBJ2-7; D is possibly TRBD2 (6 bases). CDR1 and CDR2 (germline): SGHTA, FQGTGA. Trimming pared 2 bases from V and 6 bases from J, leaving 14 bases between. The length of the CDR3 is 14 residues. Written as DNA, the CDR3 is TGTGCCAGCAGCTTAGAGGGACTTCTCTCCGAGCAGTACTTC. This gives the protein CASSLEGLLSEQYF.

This chain uses TRBV2 with TRBJ1-4; no definite D call. The CDR3 runs 11 residues. V lost 4 bases and J 8 bases, leaving 5 bases between the germline ends. The V gene's germline CDR1 is SNHLY and CDR2 FYNNEI. CDR3 coding DNA: TGTGCCAGCAGTGCTTCCGAAAAACTGTTTTTT. Protein product: CASSASEKLFF. The variable domain in full, with the rest retrieved from reference TRBV2 and TRBJ1-4, is EPEVTQTPSHQVTQMGQEVILRCVPISNHLYFYWYRQILGQKVEFLVSFYNNEISEKSEIFDDQFSVERPDGSNFTLKIRSTKLEDSAMYFCASSASEKLFFGSGTQLSVL.

V usage is TRBV6-1 and J usage is TRBJ1-4, with D possibly being TRBD1 (5 bases). Trimming cost V 0 bases and J 0 bases, with 14 bases left between them. Looked up from germline, CDR1 is MNHNS and CDR2 is SASEGT. The CDR3 totals 18 residues. The CDR3 reads CASSEAGQGYATNEKLFF. CDR3 in DNA: TGTGCCAGCAGTGAAGCCGGCCAGGGCTATGCAACTAATGAAAAACTGTTTTTT.

The V and J genes are TRBV18 and TRBJ2-3; 7 bases are a match to TRBD1. There are 14 residues in the CDR3. Looked up from germline, CDR1 is KGHSH and CDR2 is LQKENI. The V gene end was trimmed by 6 bases and the J gene end by 5 bases; junction bases not matched to a gene: 8. The CDR3 DNA sequence: TGTGCCAGCTCCCCAGGACAGGACTTAGATACGCAGTATTTT. Amino acid sequence: CASSPGQDLDTQYF.

This chain uses TRBV10-1 with TRBJ1-5; TRBD1 agrees at 9 bases. V shed 5 bases and J 6 bases; nucleotides not matched to a gene: 5. Germline V lookup: CDR1 WNHNN, CDR2 SYGVQD (reference sequence). The CDR3 covers 14 residues. CDR3 bases: TGCGCCAGCAGTCCGGGACAGGGAATTCAGCCCCAGCATTTT. Protein: CASSPGQGIQPQHF.

The gene calls are TRBV24-1 and TRBJ2-3, with D hard to call. The CDR3 length is 14 residues. Trimming took off 5 bases at V and 1 base at J, with 9 bases between the two ends. Looked up from germline, CDR1 is KGHDR and CDR2 is SFDVKD. CDR3 loop: CATSGVPRTDTQYF. CDR3 DNA sequence: TGTGCCACCAGTGGTGTCCCTCGCACAGATACGCAGTATTTT.

V usage is TRBV19 and J usage is TRBJ2-3; TRBD1 matches at 8 bases. J lost 4 bases, V lost 4 bases, and 10 bases had no gene match. Germline V gene data show CDR1 as LNHDA and CDR2 as SQIVND (reference sequence). The CDR3 has 16 residues. The CDR3 nucleotides are TGTGCCAGTAGTACCTGGGGCAGGGGGCTTGCAGATACGCAGTATTTT. This gives the protein CASSTWGRGLADTQYF.

The chain is built from TRBV5-4 and TRBJ1-6, with TRBD1 identical over 11 bases. This CDR3 is built from 16 residues. The V gene end was trimmed by 0 bases and the J gene end by 8 bases; junction bases not matched to a gene: 4. Germline V gene sequence: CDR1 SGHNT, CDR2 YYREEE (reference sequence). In nucleotides, the CDR3 is TGTGCCAGCAGCTTGGATGGACAGGGGGCTTATTCACCCCTCCACTTT. Protein product: CASSLDGQGAYSPLHF.

The V gene is TRBV5-1, the J gene TRBJ1-4, with 8 bases fitting TRBD1. Germline V lookup: CDR1 SGHRS, CDR2 YFSETQ. The CDR3 spans 16 residues. Unmatched junction bases numbered 10, after V lost 1 base and J lost 8 bases. The CDR3: CASSLLGQGFGEKLFF. CDR3 DNA sequence: TGCGCCAGCAGCTTGTTAGGACAGGGATTCGGCGAAAAACTGTTTTTT.

V usage is TRBV28 and J usage is TRBJ1-5, with D perhaps matching TRBD1 (5 bases). The V end was cut by 8 bases, the J end by 0 bases, with 11 bases between. Germline CDR1 is MDHEN and CDR2 is SYDVKM. This CDR3 comprises 14 residues. This chain's CDR3 is CASSQGDSNQPQHF. CDR3 DNA: TGTGCCAGCTCCCAGGGTGATAGCAATCAGCCCCAGCATTTT.

This clone was seen a few times. V gene TRBV24-1 combines with J gene TRBJ1-2; D not resolved. V was trimmed by 4 bases and J by 2 bases, leaving 7 bases between them. Germline lookup yields CDR1 KGHDR and CDR2 SFDVKD. CDR3 length: 13 amino acids. In DNA form, the CDR3 reads TGTGCCACCAGTGACGTCAGGAACTATGGCTACACCTTC. Translated, it gives CATSDVRNYGYTF.